A single sample gave rise to the 2 T cell receptor beta chains below, sequenced in a study of T cell responses to AZD1222 COVID-19 vaccine. Assay: immunoSEQ multiplex PCR; the TCRdb copy retains only in-frame clones and omits some. The table lists around 110,000 clones, 90% to 95% of them singletons, with approximately 3% in the top ten. The specimen comprised peripheral blood, sampled on day 0 of AZD1222 vaccination. The receptors shown here come from an adult in good health.

The CDR3 coding sequence is TGTGCCAGCAGCTCGGCGGGGCAGGGGAACACTGAAGCTTTCTTT. It translates to CASSSAGQGNTEAFF. The chain links TRBV5-4 to TRBJ1-1; the D gene is possibly TRBD1 (5 bases). Trimming took 3 bases from V and 1 from J, leaving 13 bases between them. Looked up from germline, CDR1 is SGHNT and CDR2 is YYREEE (reference sequence). The CDR3 spans 15 residues.

The V call is TRBV2, the J call TRBJ2-3; D is ambiguous. In germline, CDR1 is SNHLY, CDR2 FYNNEI. The ends were cut back, 5 bases at V and 2 bases at J, with 2 bases in the middle. The length of the CDR3 is 11 residues. CDR3 loop: CASSPTDTQYF. CDR3 sequence (DNA): TGTGCCAGCAGTCCCACAGATACGCAGTATTTT.